These 23 T cell receptor beta chains originate from one sample sequenced in a study of cytomegalovirus exposure and HLA in healthy donors. The PCR ran on 60 Vbeta and 13 Jbeta primers. The table came from immunoSEQ multiplex PCR; TCRdb's copy has only in-frame clones and leaves some out. Of fewer than 150,000 clones listed, 70% to 75% are singletons. The sample consisted of PBMCs. The receptor set was obtained from a young man in good health and CMV-seronegative.

V is TRBV11-2 and J is TRBJ2-2; 11 nucleotides align to TRBD1. The length of the CDR3 is 16 residues. The V and J ends lost 1 base and 7 bases, in that order; junction bases with no gene match: 5. Germline V gene data show CDR1 as SGHAT and CDR2 as FQNNGV. This CDR3 is CASSLGPGTGGGELFF. CDR3 DNA: TGTGCCAGCAGCTTAGGCCCCGGGACAGGGGGCGGGGAGCTGTTTTTT. Together with reference TRBV11-2 and TRBJ2-2, the CDR3 gives the full variable domain: EAGVAQSPRYKIIEKRQSVAFWCNPISGHATLYWYQQILGQGPKLLIQFQNNGVVDDSQLPKDRFSAERLKGVDSTLKIQPAKLEDSAVYLCASSLGPGTGGGELFFGEGSRLTVL.

This sequence joins TRBV27 and TRBJ2-7; 8 bases are a match to TRBD1. Germline V CDR1 and CDR2: MNHEY, SMNVEV (reference sequence). The CDR3 has 15 residues. Trimming cost V 5 bases and J 5 bases; bases outside gene matches: 11. The CDR3 spells CASSPTLRGPNEQYF. CDR3 nucleotides: TGTGCCAGCAGTCCCACCCTCAGGGGGCCTAACGAGCAGTACTTC.

The rearrangement uses TRBV11-1 and TRBJ2-3, with 13 bases identical to TRBD2. Germline CDR1 SGHAT, CDR2 FQDESV (reference sequence). The CDR3 contains 16 residues. Germline trimming cut 6 bases from V and 2 bases from J; bases unmatched to any gene: 5. The CDR3: CASSPGLAGATDTQYF. The CDR3 bases are TGTGCCAGCAGTCCAGGACTAGCGGGGGCCACAGATACGCAGTATTTT.

The gene calls are TRBV27 and TRBJ1-2, with 10 bases aligning to TRBD1. The CDR3 is made up of 15 amino acids. Germline CDR1 is MNHEY and CDR2 is SMNVEV (reference sequence). V trimming: 3 bases; J trimming: 8 bases; junction bases outside the gene matches: 9. CDR3 coding DNA: TGTGCCAGCAGTTTGATGGGACAGGGGAGTAGGGGCTACACCTTC. Protein sequence: CASSLMGQGSRGYTF.

The chain uses TRBV29-1 and TRBJ2-2; 7 positions match TRBD2. With V trimmed by 4 bases and J by 4 bases, 0 bases remained unmatched. Germline V gene sequence: CDR1 SQVTM, CDR2 ANQGSEA. The CDR3 length is 12 residues. CDR3 nucleotide sequence: TGCAGCGTTGGCGGGAGCACCGGGGAGCTGTTTTTT. It codes for CSVGGSTGELFF.

This chain uses TRBV7-9 with TRBJ2-7; D is possibly TRBD1 (6 bases). The germline V gene encodes CDR1 SEHNR and CDR2 FQNEAQ (reference sequence). V was pared by 5 bases and J by 3 bases, with 17 bases between. The CDR3 contains 15 residues. The CDR3 coding sequence is TGTGCCAGCAGCAAACGAGGGGGACAAGACTACGAGCAGTACTTC. It translates to CASSKRGGQDYEQYF.

This chain uses TRBV6-5 with TRBJ2-5; TRBD1 might be the D (6 bases). The V and J ends lost 2 bases and 2 bases respectively, with 9 bases between them. Germline V gives CDR1 MNHEY, CDR2 SVGAGI. The CDR3 covers 14 residues. CDR3 bases: TGTGCCAGCAGTTACGTGGGGGCTCAAGAGACCCAGTACTTC. Amino acids: CASSYVGAQETQYF.

The chain combines TRBV4-1 with TRBJ2-4, with 15 bases identical to TRBD2. Per germline, CDR1 MGHRA and CDR2 YSYEKL. With 4 bases clipped from V and 0 bases from J, the junction kept 4 bases outside the gene matches. CDR3 length: 18 residues. The CDR3 region has the DNA TGCGCCAGCAGCCCGGGACTAGCGGGAGGTATAGCCAAAAACATTCAGTACTTC. Protein sequence: CASSPGLAGGIAKNIQYF.

In regard to this clone: A junction boundary mismatches the germline segment, possibly from a read error. This rearrangement joins TRBV7-7 to TRBJ2-5; D possibly corresponds to TRBD1 (6 bases). This CDR3 has 15 amino acids. The germline V gene has CDR1 SSHAT and CDR2 FNYEAQ (reference sequence). The CDR3 is CASSLDTGISETQYF. CDR3 in DNA: TGTGCTAGCAGCTTAGACACAGGGATCTCAGAGACCCAGTACTTC. The entire variable domain, with the rest obtained from reference TRBV7-7 and TRBJ2-5, is as follows: GAGVSQSPRYKVTKRGQDVTLRCDPISSHATLYWYQQALGQGPEFLTYFNYEAQPDKSGLPSDRFSAERPEGSISTLTIQRTEQRDSAMYRCASSLDTGISETQYFGPGTRLLVL.

The chain joins TRBV9 to TRBJ1-1; 7 bases are a match to TRBD1. Germline lookup yields CDR1 SGDLS and CDR2 YYNGEE. J gave up 3 bases and V 3 bases, and 2 bases lay outside the gene matches. The CDR3 is 13 amino acids. The CDR3 region is CASSARGHTEAFF. The CDR3 DNA is TGTGCCAGCAGCGCGAGGGGGCACACTGAAGCTTTCTTT.

This clone came up a few times. J is TRBJ2-6 and V is TRBV5-8, with D unresolved. The CDR3 covers 14 residues. Germline assignment: CDR1 SGHTS and CDR2 YDEGEE. V lost 4 bases and J lost 1, with 6 bases in between. The CDR3 here is CASSVPSGANVLTF. The CDR3 DNA follows: TGTGCCAGCAGCGTTCCGTCTGGGGCCAACGTCCTGACTTTC.

The chain links TRBV30 to TRBJ1-1; D uncertain. CDR3 size: 15 residues. Per the germline V gene, CDR1 is GTSNPN and CDR2 is SVGIG (reference sequence). The V end was cut by 5 bases, the J end by 4 bases, with 20 bases between. CDR3 in DNA: TGTGCCTGGCTAGCCGCGGGAGCTATGTTCACTGAAGCTTTCTTT. It encodes CAWLAAGAMFTEAFF.

Only one count was recorded for this clone. This chain connects TRBV28 to TRBJ2-5; 7 nucleotides line up with TRBD2. This CDR3 region has 16 residues. J lost 4 bases, V lost 4 bases, and 12 bases had no gene match. CDR1 MDHEN and CDR2 SYDVKM come from the germline V gene. CDR3 nucleotide sequence: TGTGCCAGCAGTTATGTAGGGGAGGGTTTGGCAGAGACCCAGTACTTC. This sequence encodes CASSYVGEGLAETQYF.

This chain joins TRBV10-3 and TRBJ2-3; D possibly corresponds to TRBD2 (6 bases). V was shortened by 6 bases and J by 0 bases, with 7 bases between the two germline ends. The CDR3 contains 13 residues. Germline-derived CDR1 and CDR2 are ENHRY and SYGVKD. CDR3 nucleotide sequence: TGTGCCATCAGGGGGGGTAGCACAGATACGCAGTATTTT. It codes for CAIRGGSTDTQYF.

To note about this clone: Other DNA sequences in the same sample also yield this CDR3. The CDR3 nucleotides read TGTGCCAGCAGTTTCAGGGGTGACGAGCAGTACTTC. Protein product: CASSFRGDEQYF. This chain uses TRBV27 with TRBJ2-7, with D possibly TRBD1 on 6 matching bases. The CDR3 is made up of 12 amino acids. Per the germline V gene, CDR1 is MNHEY and CDR2 is SMNVEV (reference sequence). V was trimmed by 3 bases and J by 5 bases, leaving 8 bases between them.

This chain connects TRBV28 to TRBJ1-5; TRBD1 matches at 7 bases. The CDR3 has 15 residues. Germline V lookup: CDR1 MDHEN, CDR2 SYDVKM. Germline trimming cut 2 bases from V and 3 bases from J; bases unmatched to any gene: 4. In nucleotides, the CDR3 is TGTGCCAGCAGTTTAGCCCAGGGGGACAATCAGCCCCAGCATTTT. Protein sequence: CASSLAQGDNQPQHF.

The rearrangement uses TRBV9 and TRBJ2-2; D remains unclear. CDR1 is SGDLS, CDR2 YYNGEE, per germline. There are 16 residues in the CDR3. Trimming took off 3 bases at V and 0 bases at J, with 12 bases between the two ends. The CDR3 DNA is TGTGCCAGCAGCGCGACTGTACGGTCGAACACCGGGGAGCTGTTTTTT. Translation gives CASSATVRSNTGELFF.

This chain connects TRBV10-3 to TRBJ2-3; D gene ambiguous. From germline, CDR1 is ENHRY and CDR2 SYGVKD. The CDR3 has 13 amino acids. V shed 8 bases and J shed 6 bases, with 15 bases lying between them. As DNA, the CDR3 is TGTGCCATCCGCGGCCAGCCTGGTGATACGCAGTATTTT. It encodes CAIRGQPGDTQYF.

This chain joins TRBV7-2 and TRBJ2-2, with D possibly TRBD1 on 5 matching bases. Germline values: CDR1 SGHTA, CDR2 FQGNSA. V was clipped by 2 bases and J by 0 bases, with 13 bases between them. The CDR3 runs 17 residues. The CDR3 DNA reads as TGTGCCAGCAGCTTATGGCAGGGTTACTCGAACACCGGGGAGCTGTTTTTT. This sequence encodes CASSLWQGYSNTGELFF.

V usage is TRBV2 and J usage is TRBJ2-5; TRBD2 aligns across 9 bases. Trimming removed 6 bases from V and 2 bases from J; junction bases left unmatched: 10. The CDR3 covers 16 residues. Germline CDR1 is SNHLY and CDR2 is FYNNEI. CDR3 nucleotides: TGTGCCAGCAGGCTGGCGGGGGGGCGGCCTCAAGAGACCCAGTACTTC. Its translation: CASRLAGGRPQETQYF.

This clone was counted a single time. The chain has TRBV6-1 and TRBJ2-3; perhaps TRBD2 as D (6 bases). Trimming shortened V by 6 bases and J by 5 bases, and 6 bases separated the two germline ends. Germline CDR1 MNHNS, CDR2 SASEGT. CDR3 length: 11 residues. CDR3 nucleotides: TGTGCCAGCAGCGGGGGAGATACGCAGTATTTT. Its protein is CASSGGDTQYF.

The V and J genes are TRBV19 and TRBJ2-3; 9 positions agree with TRBD2. This CDR3 spans 18 amino acids. CDR1 and CDR2 (germline): LNHDA, SQIVND (reference sequence). V was pared by 5 bases and J by 3 bases, with 15 bases of the junction left unmatched. CDR3 sequence: CASSLGGGLAGRTDTQYF. CDR3 sequence (DNA): TGTGCCAGTAGTTTAGGTGGTGGGCTAGCGGGAAGAACAGATACGCAGTATTTT.

This clone was recorded a few times. The V gene is TRBV28, the J gene TRBJ1-5; possible D gene TRBD1, 6 bases. V lost 6 bases, J lost 11 bases, and 14 bases lay in between. The CDR3 runs to 12 residues. The germline CDR1 and CDR2 sequences are MDHEN and SYDVKM. The CDR3 is CASSQGQWAQHF. The CDR3 DNA follows: TGTGCCAGCAGCCAAGGACAGTGGGCCCAGCATTTT.